Following are 30 T cell receptor beta chains from one sample sequenced in a study of T cell changes during pregnancy in multiple sclerosis. The protocol was immunoSEQ multiplex PCR, while the TCRdb copy is restricted to in-frame clones and leaves out a portion. This sample has about 130,000 clones; around 95% occur once, and the top ten carry less than 0.55%. The input for sequencing was peripheral blood, taken after pregnancy. The receptors stem from a female donor with multiple sclerosis, enrolled in a pregnancy study.

The chain links TRBV18 to TRBJ1-1, with D maybe TRBD1 (6 bases). V lost 8 bases to trimming and J lost 6 bases, with 10 bases between them. The CDR3 totals 11 residues. The germline gives CDR1 KGHSH, CDR2 LQKENI. The CDR3 region is CASGRTAEAFF. CDR3 sequence (DNA): TGTGCCAGCGGACGGACAGCTGAAGCTTTCTTT. Full variable domain (missing parts from reference TRBV18 and TRBJ1-1): NAGVMQNPRHLVRRRGQEARLRCSPMKGHSHVYWYRQLPEEGLKFMVYLQKENIIDESGMPKERFSAEFPKEGPSILRIQQVVRGDSAAYFCASGRTAEAFFGQGTRLTVV.

The count of this clone is one. The chain couples TRBV5-8 to TRBJ2-7; weak D call: TRBD1 (6 bases). This CDR3 region has 16 residues. CDR1 is SGHTS, CDR2 YDEGEE, per germline. V lost 4 bases and J 5 bases, leaving 22 bases between the germline ends. The CDR3 coding sequence is TGTGCCAGCAGCCCGACGACCGCGAACAGGGTCCACGAGCAGTACTTC. Translated: CASSPTTANRVHEQYF.

The chain joins TRBV10-2 to TRBJ2-1, with 7 bases fitting TRBD2. Germline CDR1 reads WSHSY; CDR2 reads SAAADI. The J segment lost 4 bases and the V segment lost 6 bases, leaving 24 bases of the junction unmatched. The CDR3 spans 20 residues. The CDR3 DNA reads TGCGCCAGCAGCGAAGAAGGGGAGGGACTAATGAGCCCAAGGTACAATGAGCAGTTCTTC. Translation: CASSEEGEGLMSPRYNEQFF.

This chain links TRBV20-1 with TRBJ2-5, with a tentative D call TRBD1 (5 bases). The germline V gene has CDR1 DFQATT and CDR2 SNEGSKA (reference sequence). V was shortened by 7 bases and J by 1 base, with 7 bases between the two germline ends. The CDR3 spans 11 residues. In DNA form, the CDR3 reads TGCAGTGGACAGCGCCAAGAGACCCAGTACTTC. It codes for CSGQRQETQYF.

V is TRBV19 and J is TRBJ2-7; 9 bases align to TRBD1. Germline-derived CDR1 and CDR2 are LNHDA and SQIVND (reference sequence). The CDR3 covers 15 residues. V lost 6 bases and J lost 7; bases outside the gene matches: 13. CDR3 in amino acids: CASSRDPQGAREQYF. The CDR3 DNA reads as TGTGCCAGTAGCAGAGACCCACAGGGGGCGCGAGAGCAGTACTTC.

The chain carries TRBV28 and TRBJ2-2, with D possibly TRBD1 on 6 matching bases. Germline V gives CDR1 MDHEN, CDR2 SYDVKM. The CDR3 loop spans 15 amino acids. V lost 2 bases to trimming and J lost 4 bases, with 11 bases between them. CDR3 region: CASSLMGHSTGELFF. CDR3 in DNA: TGTGCCAGCAGTTTAATGGGACATAGCACCGGGGAGCTGTTTTTT.

The chain uses TRBV11-2 and TRBJ2-1, with 14 bases identical to TRBD2. The V segment lost 3 bases and the J segment 2 bases; nucleotides outside the gene matches: 0. The CDR3 is 16 residues long. Germline CDR1 SGHAT, CDR2 FQNNGV. The CDR3 DNA is TGTGCCAGCAGCTTGACTAGCGGGAGGGCCTACAATGAGCAGTTCTTC. It is translated as CASSLTSGRAYNEQFF. Full variable domain (remainder filled in from reference TRBV11-2 and TRBJ2-1): EAGVAQSPRYKIIEKRQSVAFWCNPISGHATLYWYQQILGQGPKLLIQFQNNGVVDDSQLPKDRFSAERLKGVDSTLKIQPAKLEDSAVYLCASSLTSGRAYNEQFFGPGTRLTVL.

The chain recombines TRBV11-2 with TRBJ2-3; 10 positions match TRBD2. J gave up 1 base and V 6 bases, and 16 bases lay outside the gene matches. The CDR3 contains 19 residues. Germline CDR1 reads SGHAT; CDR2 reads FQNNGV. The CDR3 sequence: CASSLTPVPTSGGTDTQYF. The DNA of the CDR3 is TGTGCCAGCAGTTTAACCCCTGTCCCTACTAGCGGGGGCACAGATACGCAGTATTTT.

Concerning this clone itself: At one end, the junction sequence differs from germline, possibly due to a read error. The chain uses TRBV7-9 and TRBJ2-2; 7 nucleotides agree with TRBD1. Germline CDR1 is SEHNR and CDR2 is FQNEAQ (reference sequence). The CDR3 has 13 amino acids. In nucleotides, the CDR3 is TGTGCCGGCAGACAGGGTGGGACCGGGGAGCTGTTTTTT. Translating it yields CAGRQGGTGELFF.

V is TRBV29-1 and J is TRBJ2-7; 8 nucleotides match TRBD1. V trimming: 5 bases; J trimming: 7 bases; junction bases outside the gene matches: 13. Looked up from germline, CDR1 is SQVTM and CDR2 is ANQGSEA. This CDR3 comprises 14 residues. CDR3 sequence: CSVRPGQGAVEQYF. As DNA, the CDR3 is TGCAGCGTTCGCCCCGGGCAGGGGGCGGTTGAGCAGTACTTC.

This clone has only one observation. The V and J genes are TRBV29-1 and TRBJ1-5; TRBD1 aligns across 9 bases. Germline V gene lookup returns CDR1 SQVTM and CDR2 ANQGSEA. This CDR3 spans 13 amino acids. V trimming: 4 bases; J trimming: 7 bases; junction bases outside the gene matches: 5. The DNA for the CDR3 is TGCAGCGTTGGGGGACAGGGAGGCCAGCCCCAGCATTTT. It specifies CSVGGQGGQPQHF.

The chain carries TRBV5-4 and TRBJ2-1; D gene uncertain. The CDR3 contains 12 residues. V was cut by 0 bases and J by 7 bases, with 5 bases left in between. Germline V gives CDR1 SGHNT, CDR2 YYREEE (reference sequence). CDR3 residues: CASSLGNNEQFF. CDR3 coding DNA: TGTGCCAGCAGCTTGGGTAATAATGAGCAGTTCTTC.

The rearrangement joins TRBV5-5 to TRBJ2-2; 7 nucleotides align to TRBD1. The CDR3 consists of 14 residues. V lost 4 bases, J lost 5 bases, and 5 bases stayed unmatched. Germline CDR1 reads SGHKS; CDR2 reads YYEKEE (reference sequence). The DNA of the CDR3 is TGTGCCAGCAGCATAGGGACAGCGACCGGGGAGCTGTTTTTT. It yields the protein CASSIGTATGELFF.

The chain is built from TRBV27 and TRBJ2-4, with 8 bases fitting TRBD1. This CDR3 has 15 amino acids. CDR1 and CDR2 (germline): MNHEY, SMNVEV (reference sequence). J was trimmed by 8 bases and V by 0 bases; bases with no gene match: 6. The CDR3 reads CASSLSRQGADIQYF. In DNA form, the CDR3 reads TGTGCCAGCAGTTTATCGCGGCAGGGGGCTGACATTCAGTACTTC.

The CDR3 reads CASSTGGTGVYTDTQYF. CDR3 sequence (DNA): TGTGCCAGCAGCACGGGAGGGACAGGGGTTTACACAGATACGCAGTATTTT. The rearrangement links TRBV28 to TRBJ2-3, with 10 bases aligning to TRBD1. Trimming removed 6 bases from V and 2 bases from J; junction bases left unmatched: 11. In germline, CDR1 is MDHEN, CDR2 SYDVKM. The CDR3 length is 17 residues.

V and J are TRBV7-9 and TRBJ2-7, with D possibly being TRBD1 (6 bases). The V gene's germline CDR1 is SEHNR and CDR2 FQNEAQ (reference sequence). The CDR3 totals 12 residues. The ends were cut back, 5 bases at V and 7 bases at J, with 12 bases in the middle. DNA for the CDR3: TGTGCCAGCAGCCCGGGACAAGGAGAGCAGTACTTC. Translated: CASSPGQGEQYF.

J is TRBJ2-3 and V is TRBV7-3; weak D call: TRBD2 (6 bases). Germline V gene lookup returns CDR1 SGHTA and CDR2 FQGTGA. V was pared by 2 bases and J by 0 bases, with 12 bases between. The CDR3 sequence is 16 residues long. The CDR3 is CASSLRPGLSTDTQYF. The CDR3 bases are TGTGCCAGCAGCTTACGACCGGGACTGAGCACAGATACGCAGTATTTT. The whole variable domain, remainder taken from reference TRBV7-3 and TRBJ2-3, is GAGVSQTPSNKVTEKGKYVELRCDPISGHTALYWYRQSLGQGPEFLIYFQGTGAADDSGLPNDRFFAVRPEGSVSTLKIQRTERGDSAVYLCASSLRPGLSTDTQYFGPGTRLTVL.

V is TRBV15 and J is TRBJ2-2; TRBD2 aligns across 9 bases. Trimming cost V 0 bases and J 7 bases; bases outside gene matches: 9. The CDR3 covers 17 residues. Germline V gene sequence: CDR1 LNHNV, CDR2 YYDKDF (reference sequence). CDR3: CATSRDRLAGVSGELFF. The DNA for the CDR3 is TGTGCCACCAGCAGAGATCGATTAGCGGGAGTGAGCGGGGAGCTGTTTTTT.

V usage is TRBV19 and J usage is TRBJ2-7; the match to TRBD1 covers 7 bases. The V gene end was trimmed by 6 bases and the J gene end by 4 bases; junction bases not matched to a gene: 9. The CDR3 has 14 amino acids. Germline lookup yields CDR1 LNHDA and CDR2 SQIVND (reference sequence). CDR3 sequence (DNA): TGTGCCAGTAGCCCCCGGGACAGCCTATACGAGCAGTACTTC. Its protein is CASSPRDSLYEQYF.

V is TRBV18 and J is TRBJ2-4; D not resolved. V was cut by 3 bases and J by 6 bases, with 12 bases left in between. Germline loops: CDR1 KGHSH, CDR2 LQKENI. The CDR3 sequence is 14 residues long. As DNA, the CDR3 is TGTGCCAGCTCACCTCCCCAGTCGGGAAACATTCAGTACTTC. Its translation is CASSPPQSGNIQYF.

This clone showed up just once. This chain joins TRBV7-9 and TRBJ2-4; 8 nucleotides line up with TRBD2. V lost 5 bases and J lost 0; bases outside the gene matches: 3. There are 15 residues in the CDR3. Germline V gene sequence: CDR1 SEHNR, CDR2 FQNEAQ (reference sequence). The CDR3: CASSKTSGAKNIQYF. In DNA, the CDR3 is TGTGCCAGCAGCAAAACTAGCGGAGCCAAAAACATTCAGTACTTC.

This clone was detected only once. The genes are TRBV2 and TRBJ1-2, with 8 bases aligning to TRBD1. Trimming at V came to 7 bases and at J to 8 bases, leaving 6 bases not matched to a gene. Per the germline V gene, CDR1 is SNHLY and CDR2 is FYNNEI. This CDR3 has 12 amino acids. The CDR3 coding sequence is TGTGCCAGCACAGGGGGCGGAGGGGGCTACACCTTC. Residues: CASTGGGGGYTF.

The chain joins TRBV6-6 to TRBJ2-3; no reliable D call. The CDR3 has 13 residues. Trimming took off 2 bases at V and 12 bases at J, with 15 bases between the two ends. CDR1 MNHNY and CDR2 SVGAGI come from the germline V gene (reference sequence). The CDR3 sequence: CASSYLRDSRQYF. The CDR3, as DNA: TGTGCCAGCAGTTACCTCCGCGACTCCCGCCAGTATTTT.

The chain joins TRBV27 to TRBJ2-3; 14 nucleotides agree with TRBD2. The CDR3 covers 14 residues. The germline CDR1 and CDR2 sequences are MNHEY and SMNVEV (reference sequence). After removal of 6 bases from V and 8 bases from J, the junction contained 4 bases not matched to a gene. CDR3: CASRSGTSGSTQYF. The CDR3 coding sequence is TGTGCCAGCAGGTCCGGGACTAGCGGGAGTACGCAGTATTTT.

This chain joins TRBV7-9 and TRBJ2-1, with a weak D call TRBD2 (5 bases). Trimming removed 1 base at V and 5 bases at J, with 12 bases between. Germline loops: CDR1 SEHNR, CDR2 FQNEAQ (reference sequence). The CDR3 has 15 residues. CDR3 region: CASSLEGSMHNEQFF. The CDR3 region has the DNA TGTGCCAGCAGCTTAGAAGGGAGCATGCACAATGAGCAGTTCTTC.

The genes are TRBV19 and TRBJ2-5; 8 nucleotides agree with TRBD1. Germline values: CDR1 LNHDA, CDR2 SQIVND (reference sequence). CDR3 length: 12 amino acids. Trimming removed 4 bases from V and 9 bases from J; junction bases left unmatched: 4. In DNA, the CDR3 is TGTGCCAGTAGTACAGGGGGCCTGCCCCAGTACTTC. It yields the protein CASSTGGLPQYF.

The chain has TRBV6-5 and TRBJ2-1; 11 bases are a match to TRBD2. Germline V gene data show CDR1 as MNHEY and CDR2 as SVGAGI. Germline trimming cut 5 bases from V and 3 bases from J; bases unmatched to any gene: 0. This CDR3 has 14 amino acids. The CDR3 here is CASSGTSGYNEQFF. The DNA for the CDR3 is TGTGCCAGCAGTGGGACTAGCGGCTACAATGAGCAGTTCTTC.

The chain has TRBV29-1 and TRBJ1-1; a possible D gene is TRBD1 (5 bases). Germline CDR1 and CDR2: SQVTM and ANQGSEA. The CDR3 has 11 residues. The V and J ends lost 3 bases and 6 bases respectively, with 8 bases between them. CDR3 residues: CSVEGGAEAFF. In nucleotides, the CDR3 is TGCAGCGTTGAGGGGGGGGCTGAAGCTTTCTTT.

This clone showed up just once. This CDR3 reads CASSGQGAWNTEAFF. DNA for the CDR3: TGTGCCAGCAGTGGACAGGGGGCATGGAACACTGAAGCTTTCTTT. The rearrangement links TRBV28 to TRBJ1-1, with 11 bases fitting TRBD1. CDR1 and CDR2 (germline): MDHEN, SYDVKM. CDR3 length: 15 amino acids. V shed 5 bases and J 1 base; nucleotides not matched to a gene: 3.

The gene calls are TRBV6-5 and TRBJ1-4, with D uncertain. Trimming cost V 8 bases and J 3 bases, with 4 bases left between them. Germline lookup yields CDR1 MNHEY and CDR2 SVGAGI. The length of the CDR3 is 11 residues. The CDR3: CASYSNEKLFF. As DNA, the CDR3 is TGTGCCAGCTACTCTAATGAAAAACTGTTTTTT.